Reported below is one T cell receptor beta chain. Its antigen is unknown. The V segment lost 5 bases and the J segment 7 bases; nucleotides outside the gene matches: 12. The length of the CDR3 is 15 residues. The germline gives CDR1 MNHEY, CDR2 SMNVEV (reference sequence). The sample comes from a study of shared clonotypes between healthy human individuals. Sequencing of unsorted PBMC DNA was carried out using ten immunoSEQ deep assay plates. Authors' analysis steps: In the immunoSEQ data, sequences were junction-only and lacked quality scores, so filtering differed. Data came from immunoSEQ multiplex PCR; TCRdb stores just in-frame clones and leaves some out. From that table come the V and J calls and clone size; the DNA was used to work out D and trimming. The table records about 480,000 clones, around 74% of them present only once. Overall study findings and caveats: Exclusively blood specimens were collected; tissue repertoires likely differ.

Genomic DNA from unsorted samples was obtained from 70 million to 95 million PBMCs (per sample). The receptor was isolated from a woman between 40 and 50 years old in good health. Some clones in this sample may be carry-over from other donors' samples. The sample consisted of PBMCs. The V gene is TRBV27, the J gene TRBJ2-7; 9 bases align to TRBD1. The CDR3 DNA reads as TGTGCCAGCAGTCTCCGGACAGGGGACCAGCGGGAGCAGTACTTC. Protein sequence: CASSLRTGDQREQYF.